The TCR beta chain described here comes from a study of T cell repertoires in cytomegalovirus infection. In the study overall: CMV epitopes, recently identified HLA-C-restricted and well-studied HLA-B-restricted, were used. General study results and limits: Within the response measured ex vivo, HLA-C-restricted CMV-specific TCR beta clonotypes were dominant.

From the reads, TCRdb called clonotypes with MiXCR, one entry per CDR3 protein. The profile shows around 800,000 distinct CDR3 sequences, around a third of them singletons. There are 16 residues in the CDR3. With respect to this clonotype: The antigen remains undetermined. Compared with germline, one end of the junction differs, possibly owing to a read error.

The sequence was collected from a human donor in good health (CMV status not recorded). Some clones in this sample may be carry-over from other donors' samples. The chain is built from TRBV12-3 or TRBV12-4 and TRBJ1-1; the D gene is possibly TRBD1 (6 bases). The source material was cultured CD8+ T cells from PBMCs, sampled from culture after CMV antigen stimulation. For the CDR3, the DNA is TGTGCCAGCAGACCCGCGGGGGGGGCATCGAACACTGTAGCTTTCTTT. Amino acid sequence: CASRPAGGASNTVAFF.